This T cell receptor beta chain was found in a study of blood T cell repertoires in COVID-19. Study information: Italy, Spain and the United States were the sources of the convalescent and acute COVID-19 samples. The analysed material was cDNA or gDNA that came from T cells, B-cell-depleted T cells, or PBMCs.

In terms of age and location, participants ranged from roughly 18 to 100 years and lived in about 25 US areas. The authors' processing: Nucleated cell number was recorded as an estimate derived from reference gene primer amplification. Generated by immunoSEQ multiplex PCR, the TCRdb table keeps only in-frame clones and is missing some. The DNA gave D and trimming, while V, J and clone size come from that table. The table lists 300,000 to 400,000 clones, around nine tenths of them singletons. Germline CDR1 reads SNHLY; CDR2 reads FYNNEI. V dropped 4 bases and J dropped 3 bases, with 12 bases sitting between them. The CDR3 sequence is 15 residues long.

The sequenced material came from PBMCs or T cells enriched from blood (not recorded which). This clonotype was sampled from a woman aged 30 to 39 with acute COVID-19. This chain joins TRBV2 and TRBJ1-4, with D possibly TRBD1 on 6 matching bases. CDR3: CASSASGASNEKLFF. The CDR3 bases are TGTGCCAGCAGTGCCTCAGGGGCGTCTAATGAAAAACTGTTTTTT.